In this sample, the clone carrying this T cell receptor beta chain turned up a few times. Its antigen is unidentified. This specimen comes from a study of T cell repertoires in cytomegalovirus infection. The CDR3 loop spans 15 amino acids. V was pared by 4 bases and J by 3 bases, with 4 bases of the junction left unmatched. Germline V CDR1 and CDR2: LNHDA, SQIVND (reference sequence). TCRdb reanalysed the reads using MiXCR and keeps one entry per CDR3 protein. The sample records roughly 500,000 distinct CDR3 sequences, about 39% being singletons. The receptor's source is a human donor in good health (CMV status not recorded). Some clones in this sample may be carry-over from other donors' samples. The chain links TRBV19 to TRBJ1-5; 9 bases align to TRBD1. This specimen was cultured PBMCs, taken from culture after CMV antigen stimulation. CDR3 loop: CASSTDRGPNQPQHF. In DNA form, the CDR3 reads TGTGCCAGTAGTACGGACAGGGGACCCAATCAGCCCCAGCATTTT. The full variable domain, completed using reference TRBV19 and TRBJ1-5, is DGGITQSPKYLFRKEGQNVTLSCEQNLNHDAMYWYRQDPGQGLRLIYYSQIVNDFQKGDIAEGYSVSREKKESFPLTVTSAQKNPTAFYLCASSTDRGPNQPQHFGDGTRLSIL.